The present TCR beta chain was sequenced within a study of B cell selection in AIRE deficiency. General observations from the study: TCRbeta-only data showed roughly 33% of shared healthy Treg sequences in healthy Tconv. Approximately 33% of healthy-shared Treg TCRbeta sequences appeared in patient Tconv cells.

The sorted conventional CD4 T cells were gated as CD4+CD127+. Points on this clone: What it binds is unknown.

Assay used: immunoSEQ multiplex PCR; TCRdb lists only in-frame clones, some missing. Of some 25,000 clones listed, less than 97% are singletons. The V and J ends lost 10 bases and 5 bases respectively, with 11 bases between them. Germline V gene sequence: CDR1 SNHLY, CDR2 FYNNEI. The CDR3 consists of 11 residues. The TCR comes from a human donor in good health. Sequenced input: CD4+CD127+ conventional T cells sorted from PBMCs. This chain uses TRBV2 with TRBJ2-5; possibly TRBD1 for D (6 bases). CDR3 DNA: TGTGCCACCCAGAGGGGGGAGACCCAGTACTTC. Amino acid sequence: CATQRGETQYF.